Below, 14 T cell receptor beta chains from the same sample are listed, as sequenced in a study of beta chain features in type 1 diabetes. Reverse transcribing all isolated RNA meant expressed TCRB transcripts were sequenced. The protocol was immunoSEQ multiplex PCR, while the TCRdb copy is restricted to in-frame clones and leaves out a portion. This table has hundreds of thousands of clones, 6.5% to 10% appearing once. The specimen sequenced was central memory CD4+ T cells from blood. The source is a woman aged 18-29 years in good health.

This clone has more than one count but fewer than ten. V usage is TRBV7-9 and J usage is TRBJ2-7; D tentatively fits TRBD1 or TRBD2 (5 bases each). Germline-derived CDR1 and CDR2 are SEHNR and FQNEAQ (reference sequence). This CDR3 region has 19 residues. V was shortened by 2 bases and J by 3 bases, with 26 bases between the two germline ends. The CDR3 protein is CASSLRNGFIWGFSYEQYF. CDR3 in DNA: TGTGCCAGCAGCTTAAGAAACGGGTTCATTTGGGGGTTCAGCTACGAGCAGTACTTC. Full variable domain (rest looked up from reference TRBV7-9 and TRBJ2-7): DTGVSQNPRHKITKRGQNVTFRCDPISEHNRLYWYRQTLGQGPEFLTYFQNEAQLEKSRLLSDRFSAERPKGSFSTLEIQRTEQGDSAMYLCASSLRNGFIWGFSYEQYFGPGTRLTVT.

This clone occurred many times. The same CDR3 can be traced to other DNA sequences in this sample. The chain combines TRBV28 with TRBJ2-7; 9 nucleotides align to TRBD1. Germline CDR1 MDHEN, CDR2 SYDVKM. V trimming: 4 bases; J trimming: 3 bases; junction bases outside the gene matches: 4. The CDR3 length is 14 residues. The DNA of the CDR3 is TGTGCCAGCAGTTCGGGACAGGGATACTACGAGCAGTACTTC. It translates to CASSSGQGYYEQYF. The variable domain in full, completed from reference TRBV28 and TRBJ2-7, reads DVKVTQSSRYLVKRTGEKVFLECVQDMDHENMFWYRQDPGLGLRLIYFSYDVKMKEKGDIPEGYSVSREKKERFSLILESASTNQTSMYLCASSSGQGYYEQYFGPGTRLTVT.

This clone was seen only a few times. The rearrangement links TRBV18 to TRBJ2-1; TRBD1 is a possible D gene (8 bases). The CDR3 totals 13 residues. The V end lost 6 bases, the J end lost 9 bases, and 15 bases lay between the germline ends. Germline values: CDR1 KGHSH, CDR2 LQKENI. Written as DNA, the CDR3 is TGTGCCAGCTCGCTCAACAGGGGGGGTGAGCAGTTCTTC. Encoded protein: CASSLNRGGEQFF.

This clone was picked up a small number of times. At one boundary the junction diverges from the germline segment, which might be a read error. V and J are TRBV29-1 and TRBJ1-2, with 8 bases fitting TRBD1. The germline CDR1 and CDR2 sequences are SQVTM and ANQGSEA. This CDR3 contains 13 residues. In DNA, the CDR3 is TGCAGCGTAGAAGGACAGGGAGTGGCTGGCTACACCTTC. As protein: CSVEGQGVAGYTF.

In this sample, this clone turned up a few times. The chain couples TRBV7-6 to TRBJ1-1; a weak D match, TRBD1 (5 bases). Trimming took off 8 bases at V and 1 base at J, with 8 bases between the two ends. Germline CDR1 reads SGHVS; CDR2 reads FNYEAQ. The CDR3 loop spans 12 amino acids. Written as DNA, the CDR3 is TGTGCCAGCGTACAGGAGAACACTGAAGCTTTCTTT. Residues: CASVQENTEAFF.

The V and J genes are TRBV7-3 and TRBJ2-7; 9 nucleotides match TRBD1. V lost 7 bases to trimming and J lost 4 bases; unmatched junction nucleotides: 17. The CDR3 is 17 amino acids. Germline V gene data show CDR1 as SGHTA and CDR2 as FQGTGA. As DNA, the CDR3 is TGTGCCAGCATCACTATGTGGGGACAGGGTTGCGCTTACGAGCAGTACTTC. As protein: CASITMWGQGCAYEQYF.

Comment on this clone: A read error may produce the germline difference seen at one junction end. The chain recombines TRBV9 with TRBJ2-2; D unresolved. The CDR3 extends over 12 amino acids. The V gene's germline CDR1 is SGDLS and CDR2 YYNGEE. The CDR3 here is CASRRNSGELFF. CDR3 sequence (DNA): TGTGCCAGCAGGAGGAACTCCGGGGAGCTGTTTTTT.

CDR3 nucleotide sequence: TGTGCCAGCAGCTTACAGGGTAGCAATGAGCAGTTCTTC. This sequence encodes CASSLQGSNEQFF. The chain joins TRBV7-9 to TRBJ2-1, with D possibly matching TRBD1 (5 bases). This CDR3 contains 13 residues. The V gene lost 2 bases and the J gene lost 6 bases, with 8 bases spanning the gap. Germline V CDR1 and CDR2: SEHNR, FQNEAQ (reference sequence). Together with reference TRBV7-9 and TRBJ2-1, the CDR3 gives the full variable domain: DTGVSQNPRHKITKRGQNVTFRCDPISEHNRLYWYRQTLGQGPEFLTYFQNEAQLEKSRLLSDRFSAERPKGSFSTLEIQRTEQGDSAMYLCASSLQGSNEQFFGPGTRLTVL.

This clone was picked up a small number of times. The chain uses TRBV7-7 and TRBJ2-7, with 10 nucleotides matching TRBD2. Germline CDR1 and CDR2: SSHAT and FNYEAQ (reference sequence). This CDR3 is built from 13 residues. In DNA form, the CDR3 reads TGTGCTAGCGGGAGGAAACTCGGGTACGAGCAGTACTTC. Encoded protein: CASGRKLGYEQYF. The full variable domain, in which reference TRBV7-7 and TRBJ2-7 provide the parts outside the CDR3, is GAGVSQSPRYKVTKRGQDVTLRCDPISSHATLYWYQQALGQGPEFLTYFNYEAQPDKSGLPSDRFSAERPEGSISTLTIQRTEQRDSAMYRCASGRKLGYEQYFGPGTRLTVT.

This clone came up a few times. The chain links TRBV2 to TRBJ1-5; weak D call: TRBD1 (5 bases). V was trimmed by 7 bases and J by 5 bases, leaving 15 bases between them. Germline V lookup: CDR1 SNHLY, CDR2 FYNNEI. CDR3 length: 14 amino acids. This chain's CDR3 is CASIAGEGDQPQHF. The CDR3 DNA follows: TGTGCCAGCATCGCGGGGGAAGGGGATCAGCCCCAGCATTTT. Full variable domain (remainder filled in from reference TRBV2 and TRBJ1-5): EPEVTQTPSHQVTQMGQEVILRCVPISNHLYFYWYRQILGQKVEFLVSFYNNEISEKSEIFDDQFSVERPDGSNFTLKIRSTKLEDSAMYFCASIAGEGDQPQHFGDGTRLSIL.

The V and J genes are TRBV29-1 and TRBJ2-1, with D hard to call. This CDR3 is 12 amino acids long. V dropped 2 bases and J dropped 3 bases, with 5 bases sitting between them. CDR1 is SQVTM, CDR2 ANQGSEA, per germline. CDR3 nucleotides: TGCAGCGTTGAACCTAGCTACAATGAGCAGTTCTTC. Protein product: CSVEPSYNEQFF.

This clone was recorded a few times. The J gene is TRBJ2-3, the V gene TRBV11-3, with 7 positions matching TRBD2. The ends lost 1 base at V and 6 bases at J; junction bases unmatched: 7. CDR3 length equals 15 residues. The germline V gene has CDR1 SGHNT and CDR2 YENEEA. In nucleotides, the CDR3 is TGTGCCAGCAGCTTAGTCGCTAGCGGAAGGGATACGCAGTATTTT. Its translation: CASSLVASGRDTQYF.

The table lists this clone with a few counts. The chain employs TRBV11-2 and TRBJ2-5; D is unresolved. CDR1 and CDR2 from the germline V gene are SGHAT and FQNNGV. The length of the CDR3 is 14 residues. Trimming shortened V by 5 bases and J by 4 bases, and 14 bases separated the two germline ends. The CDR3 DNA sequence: TGTGCCAGCAGCCCAAGGAGTATGGGAGAGACCCAGTACTTC. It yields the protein CASSPRSMGETQYF.

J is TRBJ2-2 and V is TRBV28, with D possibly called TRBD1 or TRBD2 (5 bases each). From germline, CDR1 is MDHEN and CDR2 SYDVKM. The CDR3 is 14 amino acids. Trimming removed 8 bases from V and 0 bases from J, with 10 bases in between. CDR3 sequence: CASFGTANTGELFF. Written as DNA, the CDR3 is TGTGCCAGCTTTGGGACGGCGAACACCGGGGAGCTGTTTTTT.